These 10 T cell receptor beta chains originate from one sample sequenced in a study of cytomegalovirus exposure and HLA in healthy donors. Amplification used 60 Vbeta primers and 13 Jbeta primers. Only in-frame clones appear in the TCRdb table, and some are missing; sequencing was by immunoSEQ multiplex PCR. The sample contains 300,000 or so clones, 84% of which appear only once. The sample was PBMCs. The origin of the receptors is a woman aged 40 to 50 in good health and CMV-seropositive.

The chain employs TRBV11-2 and TRBJ2-7, with 7 bases that match TRBD1. The CDR3 length is 14 residues. V trimming: 3 bases; J trimming: 0 bases; junction bases outside the gene matches: 2. Germline assignment: CDR1 SGHAT and CDR2 FQNNGV. The DNA for the CDR3 is TGTGCCAGCAGCTTGACAGGGTACTCCTACGAGCAGTACTTC. It yields the protein CASSLTGYSYEQYF.

The chain uses TRBV29-1 and TRBJ1-2; D is uncertain. Looked up from germline, CDR1 is SQVTM and CDR2 is ANQGSEA. V lost 3 bases to trimming and J lost 0 bases, with 14 bases between them. The CDR3 has 15 amino acids. DNA for the CDR3: TGCAGCGTTGATGACACCGCCCGCCCTAACTATGGCTACACCTTC. This gives the protein CSVDDTARPNYGYTF.

The chain employs TRBV28 and TRBJ2-7; D uncertain. Germline loops: CDR1 MDHEN, CDR2 SYDVKM. Trimming cost V 6 bases and J 6 bases, with 12 bases left between them. The CDR3 consists of 12 residues. The CDR3: CASRTTIGEQYF. The CDR3 DNA reads TGTGCCAGCAGGACAACCATCGGCGAGCAGTACTTC.

This clone appeared once. This sequence joins TRBV7-2 and TRBJ2-7; 9 nucleotides match TRBD1. Germline assignment: CDR1 SGHTA and CDR2 FQGNSA. Losses at the gene ends were 3 bases for V and 1 base for J; bases not matched to a gene: 4. The CDR3 has 15 amino acids. CDR3 coding DNA: TGTGCCAGCAGCTTTTCTGGACAGGGGTCCTACGAGCAGTACTTC. It specifies CASSFSGQGSYEQYF.

A note on this clone: At one end, the junction sequence differs from germline, possibly due to a read error. The chain links TRBV7-9 to TRBJ2-7; 10 bases agree with TRBD2. The CDR3 runs to 15 residues. Germline assignment: CDR1 SEHNR and CDR2 FQNEAQ (reference sequence). This CDR3 is CSSSNPSGSSYEQYF. In DNA form, the CDR3 reads TGTTCCAGCAGCAACCCTAGCGGGAGCTCCTACGAGCAGTACTTC.

The rearrangement links TRBV5-1 to TRBJ2-2, with TRBD1 identical over 7 bases. Germline V gene data show CDR1 as SGHRS and CDR2 as YFSETQ. J lost 1 base, V lost 4 bases, and 4 bases had no gene match. The CDR3 runs to 15 residues. In DNA, the CDR3 is TGCGCCAGCAGCCAAGACAGGGAGAACACCGGGGAGCTGTTTTTT. Translating gives CASSQDRENTGELFF.

The chain is built from TRBV7-9 and TRBJ2-3, with TRBD2 identical over 12 bases. The V and J ends lost 5 bases and 4 bases, in that order; junction bases with no gene match: 10. The CDR3 is made up of 17 amino acids. Per the germline V gene, CDR1 is SEHNR and CDR2 is FQNEAQ (reference sequence). The CDR3 nucleotides read TGTGCCAGCAGCCCCAGGACTAGCGGGACGATGTCAGATACGCAGTATTTT. This encodes CASSPRTSGTMSDTQYF.

The V and J genes are TRBV19 and TRBJ1-1, with D maybe TRBD1 (6 bases). V lost 5 bases, J lost 0 bases, and 10 bases lay in between. CDR1 LNHDA and CDR2 SQIVND come from the germline V gene (reference sequence). The CDR3 consists of 14 residues. As DNA, the CDR3 is TGTGCCAGTAGTTGGACAGTTTTGAACACTGAAGCTTTCTTT. Its protein is CASSWTVLNTEAFF.

The chain recombines TRBV6-6 with TRBJ1-6; tentative D call: TRBD1 (5 bases). Germline V gene lookup returns CDR1 MNHNY and CDR2 SVGAGI (reference sequence). The CDR3 is made up of 14 amino acids. V was clipped by 7 bases and J by 4 bases, with 11 bases between them. CDR3 protein: CASNIGGYNSPLHF. CDR3 DNA sequence: TGTGCCAGCAATATCGGGGGTTATAATTCACCCCTCCACTTT.

The rearrangement joins TRBV6-1 to TRBJ2-5; weak D call: TRBD1 (6 bases). The tail of the sequence fits TRBJ2-7 better, so the J call may be wrong. Germline lookup yields CDR1 MNHNS and CDR2 SASEGT. The CDR3 is made up of 13 amino acids. The DNA of the CDR3 is TGTGCCAGCAGAGTCGGGCAGGGGTACGAGCAGTACTTC. Translation: CASRVGQGYEQYF.